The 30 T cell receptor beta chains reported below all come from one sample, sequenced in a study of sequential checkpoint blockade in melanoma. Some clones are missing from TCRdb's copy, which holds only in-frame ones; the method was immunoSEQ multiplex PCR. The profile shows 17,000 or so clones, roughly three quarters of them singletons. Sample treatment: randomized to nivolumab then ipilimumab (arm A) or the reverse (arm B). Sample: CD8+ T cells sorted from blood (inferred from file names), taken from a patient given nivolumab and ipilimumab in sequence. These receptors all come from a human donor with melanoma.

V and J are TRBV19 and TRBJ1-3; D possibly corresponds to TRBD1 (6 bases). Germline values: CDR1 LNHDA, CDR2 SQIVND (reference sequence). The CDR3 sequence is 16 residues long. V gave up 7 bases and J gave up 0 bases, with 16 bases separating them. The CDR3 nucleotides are TGTGCCAGTAAAATACAGGGTTTCAACTCTGGAAACACCATATATTTT. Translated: CASKIQGFNSGNTIYF.

The CDR3 DNA reads TGTGCCACGGGGGACAGGGGTTACGAGCAGTACTTC. Translating it yields CATGDRGYEQYF. The genes are TRBV6-5 and TRBJ2-7, with TRBD1 matching 10 bases. CDR1 is MNHEY and CDR2 is SVGAGI in the germline V gene. The CDR3 loop spans 12 amino acids. V shed 10 bases and J 4 bases; nucleotides not matched to a gene: 4.

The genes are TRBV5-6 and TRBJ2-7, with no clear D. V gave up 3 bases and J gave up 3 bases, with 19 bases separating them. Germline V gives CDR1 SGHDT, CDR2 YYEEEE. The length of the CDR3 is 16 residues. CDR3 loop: CASSSNLWANVYEQYF. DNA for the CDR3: TGTGCCAGCAGCTCCAACCTCTGGGCGAACGTCTACGAGCAGTACTTC.

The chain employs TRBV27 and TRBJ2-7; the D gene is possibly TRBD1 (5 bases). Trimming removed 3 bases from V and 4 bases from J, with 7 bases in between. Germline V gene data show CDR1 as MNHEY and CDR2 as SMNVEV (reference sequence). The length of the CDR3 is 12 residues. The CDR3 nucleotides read TGTGCCAGCAGTTTTAGGGGATACGAGCAGTACTTC. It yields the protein CASSFRGYEQYF.

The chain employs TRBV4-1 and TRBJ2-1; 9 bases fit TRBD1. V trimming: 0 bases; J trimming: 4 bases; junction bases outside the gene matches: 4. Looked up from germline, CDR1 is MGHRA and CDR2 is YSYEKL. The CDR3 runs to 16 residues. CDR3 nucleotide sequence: TGCGCCAGCAGCCAAGAATGGACAGGGGATTACAATGAGCAGTTCTTC. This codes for CASSQEWTGDYNEQFF.

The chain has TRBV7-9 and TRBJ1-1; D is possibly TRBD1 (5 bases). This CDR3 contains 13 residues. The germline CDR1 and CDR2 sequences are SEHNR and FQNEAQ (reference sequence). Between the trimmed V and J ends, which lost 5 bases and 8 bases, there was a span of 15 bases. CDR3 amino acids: CASSGQGSREAFF. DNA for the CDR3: TGTGCCAGCAGCGGTCAGGGCTCTCGGGAAGCTTTCTTT.

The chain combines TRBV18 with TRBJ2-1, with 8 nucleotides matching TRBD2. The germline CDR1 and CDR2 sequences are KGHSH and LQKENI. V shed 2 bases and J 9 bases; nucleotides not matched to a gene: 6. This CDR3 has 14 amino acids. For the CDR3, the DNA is TGTGCCAGCTCACCAGCGGGAGGACGGGTTGAGCAGTTCTTC. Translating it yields CASSPAGGRVEQFF.

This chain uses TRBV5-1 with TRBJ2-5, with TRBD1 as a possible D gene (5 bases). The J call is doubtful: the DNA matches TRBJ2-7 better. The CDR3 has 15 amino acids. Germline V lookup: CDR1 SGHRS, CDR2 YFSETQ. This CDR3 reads CASSLEVAGIYEQYF. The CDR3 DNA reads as TGCGCCAGCAGCTTGGAGGTGGCAGGGATCTACGAGCAGTACTTC.

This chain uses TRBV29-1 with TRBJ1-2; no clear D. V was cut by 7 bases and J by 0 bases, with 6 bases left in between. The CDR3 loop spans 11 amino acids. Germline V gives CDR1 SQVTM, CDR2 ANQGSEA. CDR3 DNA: TGCAGCGCCCCGGCTAACTATGGCTACACCTTC. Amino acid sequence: CSAPANYGYTF.

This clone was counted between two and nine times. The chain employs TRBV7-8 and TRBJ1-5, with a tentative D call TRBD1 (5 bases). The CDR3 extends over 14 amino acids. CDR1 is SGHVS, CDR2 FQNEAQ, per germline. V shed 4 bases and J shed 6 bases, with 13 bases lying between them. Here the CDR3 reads CASSSQRGGQPQHF. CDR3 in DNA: TGTGCCAGCAGCTCCCAGAGGGGAGGTCAGCCCCAGCATTTT.

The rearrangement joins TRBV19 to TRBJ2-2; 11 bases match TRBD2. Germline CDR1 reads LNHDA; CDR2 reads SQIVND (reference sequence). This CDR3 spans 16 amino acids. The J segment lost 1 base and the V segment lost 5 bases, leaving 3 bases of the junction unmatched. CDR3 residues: CASSLLAGGNTGELFF. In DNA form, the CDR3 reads TGTGCCAGTAGTCTTCTAGCGGGAGGGAACACCGGGGAGCTGTTTTTT.

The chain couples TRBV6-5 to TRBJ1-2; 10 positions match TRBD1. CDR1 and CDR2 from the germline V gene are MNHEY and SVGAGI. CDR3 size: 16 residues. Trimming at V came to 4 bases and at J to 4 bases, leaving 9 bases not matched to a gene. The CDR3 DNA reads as TGTGCCAGCAGTTTTACAACCGGGACAGGGGTCTATGGCTACACCTTC. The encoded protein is CASSFTTGTGVYGYTF.

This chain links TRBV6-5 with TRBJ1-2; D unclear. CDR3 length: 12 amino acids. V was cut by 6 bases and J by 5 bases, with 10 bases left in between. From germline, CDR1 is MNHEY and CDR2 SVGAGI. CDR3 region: CASSLDTYGYTF. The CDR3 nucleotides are TGTGCCAGCAGCCTTGACACTTATGGCTACACCTTC.

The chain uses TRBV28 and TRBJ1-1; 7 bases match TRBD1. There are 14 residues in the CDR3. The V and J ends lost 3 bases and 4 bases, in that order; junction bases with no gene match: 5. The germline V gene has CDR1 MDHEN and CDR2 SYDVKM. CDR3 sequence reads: CASSFVGGGTEAFF. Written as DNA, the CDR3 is TGTGCCAGCAGTTTTGTAGGGGGCGGCACTGAAGCTTTCTTT.

The CDR3 sequence is CASSQDGQGYEQYF. The CDR3 nucleotides are TGCGCCAGCAGCCAAGATGGACAGGGGTACGAGCAGTACTTC. This chain joins TRBV4-1 and TRBJ2-7; TRBD1 aligns across 9 bases. Trimming cost V 0 bases and J 4 bases; bases outside gene matches: 1. Germline V CDR1 and CDR2: MGHRA, YSYEKL. The CDR3 runs 14 residues.

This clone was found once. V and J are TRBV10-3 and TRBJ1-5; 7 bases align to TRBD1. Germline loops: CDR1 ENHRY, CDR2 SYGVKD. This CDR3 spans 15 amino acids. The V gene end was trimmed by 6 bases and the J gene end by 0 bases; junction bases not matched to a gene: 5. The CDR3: CAIRATGDSNQPQHF. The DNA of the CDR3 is TGTGCCATCAGGGCCACAGGGGATAGCAATCAGCCCCAGCATTTT.

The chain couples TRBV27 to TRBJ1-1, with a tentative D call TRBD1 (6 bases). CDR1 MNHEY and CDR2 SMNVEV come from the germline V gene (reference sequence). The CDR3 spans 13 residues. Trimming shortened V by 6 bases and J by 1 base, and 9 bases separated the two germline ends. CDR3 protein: CASSLTGNTEAFF. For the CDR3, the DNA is TGTGCCAGCAGCCTGACAGGGAACACTGAAGCTTTCTTT.

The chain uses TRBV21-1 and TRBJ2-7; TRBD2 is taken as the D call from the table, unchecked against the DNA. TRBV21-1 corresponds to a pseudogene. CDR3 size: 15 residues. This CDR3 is CASSKGLAASYEQYF. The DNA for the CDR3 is TGTGCCAGCAGCAAAGGACTAGCGGCTTCCTACGAGCAGTACTTC.

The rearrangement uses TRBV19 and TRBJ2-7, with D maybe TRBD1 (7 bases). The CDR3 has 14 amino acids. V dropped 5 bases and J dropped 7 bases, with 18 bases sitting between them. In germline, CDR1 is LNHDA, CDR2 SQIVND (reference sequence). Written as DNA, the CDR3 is TGTGCCAGTAGTTTAGCAGGGGGGCCTACGGAGCAGTACTTC. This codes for CASSLAGGPTEQYF.

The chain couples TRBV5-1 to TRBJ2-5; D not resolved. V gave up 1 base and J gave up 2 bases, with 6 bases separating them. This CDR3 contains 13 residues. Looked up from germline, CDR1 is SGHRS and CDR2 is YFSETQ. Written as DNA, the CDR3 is TGCGCCAGCAGCTTGTGGCCACAAGAGACCCAGTACTTC. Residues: CASSLWPQETQYF.

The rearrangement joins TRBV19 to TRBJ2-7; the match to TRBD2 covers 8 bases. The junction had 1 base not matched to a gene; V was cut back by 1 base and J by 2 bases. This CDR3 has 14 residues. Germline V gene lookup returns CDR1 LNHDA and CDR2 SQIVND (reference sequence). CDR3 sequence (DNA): TGTGCCAGTAGTATAGCGGGACTAGCCTACGAGCAGTACTTC. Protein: CASSIAGLAYEQYF.

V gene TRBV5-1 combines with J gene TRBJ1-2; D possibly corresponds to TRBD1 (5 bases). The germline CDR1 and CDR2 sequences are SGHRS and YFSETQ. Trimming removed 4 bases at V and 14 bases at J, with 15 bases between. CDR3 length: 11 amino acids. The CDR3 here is CASSAPGGRTF. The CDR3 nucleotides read TGCGCCAGCAGCGCACCGGGGGGTAGGACCTTC.

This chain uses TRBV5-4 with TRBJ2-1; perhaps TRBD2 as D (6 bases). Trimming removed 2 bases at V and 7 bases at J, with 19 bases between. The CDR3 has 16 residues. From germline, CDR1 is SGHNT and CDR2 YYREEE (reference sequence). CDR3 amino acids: CASSFESGLSRNEQFF. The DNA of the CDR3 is TGTGCCAGCAGCTTCGAAAGCGGGCTATCTAGGAATGAGCAGTTCTTC.

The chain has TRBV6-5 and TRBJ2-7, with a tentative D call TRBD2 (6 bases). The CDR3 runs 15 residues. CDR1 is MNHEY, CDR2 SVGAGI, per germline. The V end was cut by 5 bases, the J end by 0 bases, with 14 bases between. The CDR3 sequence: CASSQTSSSSYEQYF. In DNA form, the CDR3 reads TGTGCCAGCAGTCAAACTAGCTCGAGCTCCTACGAGCAGTACTTC.

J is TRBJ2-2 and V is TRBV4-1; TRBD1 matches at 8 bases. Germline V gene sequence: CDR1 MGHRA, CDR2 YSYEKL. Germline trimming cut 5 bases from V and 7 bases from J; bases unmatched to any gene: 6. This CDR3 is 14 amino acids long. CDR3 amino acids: CASSDGQGDGELFF. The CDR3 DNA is TGCGCCAGCAGCGACGGACAGGGTGACGGGGAGCTGTTTTTT.

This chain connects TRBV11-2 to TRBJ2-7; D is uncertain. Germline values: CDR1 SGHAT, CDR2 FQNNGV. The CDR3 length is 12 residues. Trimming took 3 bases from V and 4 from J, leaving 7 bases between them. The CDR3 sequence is CASSFSVYEQYF. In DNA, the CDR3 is TGTGCCAGCAGCTTCTCAGTTTACGAGCAGTACTTC.

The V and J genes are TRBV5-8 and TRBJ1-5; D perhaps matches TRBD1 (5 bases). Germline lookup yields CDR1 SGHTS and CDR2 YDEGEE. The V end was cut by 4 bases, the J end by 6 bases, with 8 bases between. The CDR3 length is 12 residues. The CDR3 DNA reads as TGTGCCAGCAGCCCCGGGGGTCAGCCCCAGCATTTT. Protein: CASSPGGQPQHF.

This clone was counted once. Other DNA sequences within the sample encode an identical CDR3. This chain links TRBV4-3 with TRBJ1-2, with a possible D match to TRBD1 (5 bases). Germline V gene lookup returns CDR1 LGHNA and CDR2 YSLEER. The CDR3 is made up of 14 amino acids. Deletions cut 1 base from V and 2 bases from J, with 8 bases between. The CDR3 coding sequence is TGCGCCAGCAGCCAAGGGAGACAGAACTATGGCTACACCTTC. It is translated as CASSQGRQNYGYTF.

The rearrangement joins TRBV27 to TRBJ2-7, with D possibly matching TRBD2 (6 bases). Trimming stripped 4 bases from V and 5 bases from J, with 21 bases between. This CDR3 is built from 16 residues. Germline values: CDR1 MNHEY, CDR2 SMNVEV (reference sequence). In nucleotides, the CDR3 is TGTGCCAGCAGTTCCGTCCGACTAGACGCGCCGAACGAGCAGTACTTC. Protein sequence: CASSSVRLDAPNEQYF.

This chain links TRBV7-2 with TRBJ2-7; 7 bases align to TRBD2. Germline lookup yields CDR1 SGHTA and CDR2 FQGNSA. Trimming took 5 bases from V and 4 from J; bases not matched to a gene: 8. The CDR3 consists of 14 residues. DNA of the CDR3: TGTGCCAGCAGCCCCTCCGCGGGAGCTTACGAGCAGTACTTC. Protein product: CASSPSAGAYEQYF.